These 23 T cell receptor beta chains were all obtained from the same sample, sequenced in a study of cytomegalovirus exposure and HLA in healthy donors. The PCR ran on 60 Vbeta and 13 Jbeta primers. Clones were read by immunoSEQ multiplex PCR, and TCRdb kept only the in-frame ones, dropping some. The table records some 97,000 clones, around three quarters of them present only once. The source material was PBMCs. Receptors originate from a female donor in good health and CMV-seropositive.

Concerning this clone: Mismatch with germline at one junction end may stem from a read error. The J gene is TRBJ2-6, the V gene TRBV27, with D possibly TRBD1 on 6 matching bases. The germline CDR1 and CDR2 sequences are MNHEY and SMNVEV (reference sequence). This CDR3 has 13 amino acids. The CDR3 bases are TGTGCCAGCAGCCTGAGACAGGCCAACGGCCTGACTTTC. Protein: CASSLRQANGLTF.

This clone was found once. The chain links TRBV19 to TRBJ1-2; D gene uncertain. The germline gives CDR1 LNHDA, CDR2 SQIVND (reference sequence). The CDR3 is made up of 15 amino acids. V shed 7 bases and J shed 0 bases, with 15 bases lying between them. The CDR3 spells CASTSAGISNYGYTF. For the CDR3, the DNA is TGTGCCAGTACCTCTGCGGGCATTTCTAACTATGGCTACACCTTC.

The rearrangement uses TRBV5-1 and TRBJ2-1; 11 bases match TRBD1. V lost 4 bases, J lost 8 bases, and 11 bases stayed unmatched. The CDR3 spans 16 residues. The germline CDR1 and CDR2 sequences are SGHRS and YFSETQ. Here the CDR3 reads CASSPHGDRGVDEQFF. The CDR3 bases are TGCGCCAGCAGCCCGCATGGGGACAGGGGGGTGGATGAGCAGTTCTTC.

This clone was observed a single time. This chain joins TRBV7-2 and TRBJ2-2; D unclear. Germline V CDR1 and CDR2: SGHTA, FQGNSA. The CDR3 spans 18 residues. The V end was cut by 1 base, the J end by 4 bases, with 19 bases between. The CDR3 DNA is TGTGCCAGCAGCTTAGAGGCGGCACGAAGCCGGTTCACCGGGGAGCTGTTTTTT. It codes for CASSLEAARSRFTGELFF. The full variable domain, in which reference TRBV7-2 and TRBJ2-2 provide the parts outside the CDR3, is GAGVSQSPSNKVTEKGKDVELRCDPISGHTALYWYRQSLGQGLEFLIYFQGNSAPDKSGLPSDRFSAERTGGSVSTLTIQRTQQEDSAVYLCASSLEAARSRFTGELFFGEGSRLTVL.

The V gene is TRBV7-9, the J gene TRBJ1-4; the match to TRBD1 covers 8 bases. The V gene end was trimmed by 0 bases and the J gene end by 5 bases; junction bases not matched to a gene: 2. Germline V CDR1 and CDR2: SEHNR, FQNEAQ (reference sequence). The CDR3 loop spans 15 amino acids. This CDR3 reads CASSLAQGANEKLFF. CDR3 DNA sequence: TGTGCCAGCAGCTTAGCCCAGGGGGCGAATGAAAAACTGTTTTTT.

The chain is built from TRBV5-1 and TRBJ2-7; TRBD1 matches 9 bases. Trimming cost V 4 bases and J 4 bases; bases outside gene matches: 6. Looked up from germline, CDR1 is SGHRS and CDR2 is YFSETQ. The CDR3 totals 14 residues. The DNA of the CDR3 is TGCGCCAGCAGCCCGGGGACAGGGTATTACGAGCAGTACTTC. Translation: CASSPGTGYYEQYF.

This chain uses TRBV5-6 with TRBJ2-6, with TRBD2 identical over 15 bases. The germline CDR1 and CDR2 sequences are SGHDT and YYEEEE. This CDR3 is 19 amino acids long. V lost 5 bases and J lost 0; bases outside the gene matches: 6. CDR3 in DNA: TGTGCCAGCAGAGGACTAGCGGGGGGGCCCGGCTCTGGGGCCAACGTCCTGACTTTC. It encodes CASRGLAGGPGSGANVLTF.

The CDR3 DNA follows: TGCGCCAGCAGCTTGGCCAACGAGCAGTACTTC. This encodes CASSLANEQYF. The chain links TRBV5-1 to TRBJ2-7, with D hard to call. Trimming pared 0 bases from V and 5 bases from J, leaving 3 bases between. CDR1 and CDR2 (germline): SGHRS, YFSETQ. CDR3 length: 11 residues.

This clone was counted a single time. For the CDR3, the DNA is TGTGCCAGCAGCTGGACTAGCGGGAATTACAATGAGCAGTTCTTC. Amino acid sequence: CASSWTSGNYNEQFF. The chain is built from TRBV7-2 and TRBJ2-1; 12 bases agree with TRBD2. The CDR3 is 15 residues long. CDR1 and CDR2 (germline): SGHTA, FQGNSA. Trimming at V came to 4 bases and at J to 4 bases, leaving 2 bases not matched to a gene.

Turning to this clone: One junction end disagrees with the germline gene, perhaps due to a read error. The chain employs TRBV30 and TRBJ2-5; 13 bases line up with TRBD2. The CDR3 totals 15 residues. Per the germline V gene, CDR1 is GTSNPN and CDR2 is SVGIG (reference sequence). The CDR3 DNA follows: TGTGCCTGGGGTGTACTAGCGGGGGGGCCCGAGACCCAGTACTTC. Encoded protein: CAWGVLAGGPETQYF.

The chain has TRBV6-1 and TRBJ2-7; the D gene is possibly TRBD2 (5 bases). V was trimmed by 0 bases and J by 10 bases, leaving 13 bases between them. The CDR3 totals 13 residues. Germline lookup yields CDR1 MNHNS and CDR2 SASEGT. CDR3 loop: CASSEARATSQYF. As DNA, the CDR3 is TGTGCCAGCAGTGAAGCGAGGGCAACTTCACAGTACTTC.

CDR3 bases: TGTGCCAGCAGCAAGACAGGGGGTACCCCAAACTATGGCTACACCTTC. Its protein product is CASSKTGGTPNYGYTF. This chain connects TRBV7-2 to TRBJ1-2; 9 positions match TRBD1. Looked up from germline, CDR1 is SGHTA and CDR2 is FQGNSA. V dropped 5 bases and J dropped 2; count of bases not matched to a gene: 9. This CDR3 has 16 amino acids.

The V and J genes are TRBV7-6 and TRBJ1-1; D may be TRBD1 (5 bases). V was shortened by 1 base and J by 10 bases, with 22 bases between the two germline ends. In germline, CDR1 is SGHVS, CDR2 FNYEAQ. The CDR3 is 16 amino acids. CDR3 protein: CASSLGGYGRGLGAFF. For the CDR3, the DNA is TGTGCCAGCAGCTTAGGCGGTTATGGGCGGGGGTTGGGAGCTTTCTTT.

J is TRBJ1-6 and V is TRBV6-1; D unresolved. Trimming left V 0 bases short and J 9 bases short, with 6 bases between. CDR1 MNHNS and CDR2 SASEGT come from the germline V gene. This CDR3 region has 13 residues. The CDR3 coding sequence is TGTGCCAGCAGTGAAGCGCGGGGTTCACCCCTCCACTTT. It codes for CASSEARGSPLHF.

The gene calls are TRBV6-1 and TRBJ2-7, with TRBD1 identical over 10 bases. Trimming at V came to 2 bases and at J to 6 bases, leaving 4 bases not matched to a gene. From germline, CDR1 is MNHNS and CDR2 SASEGT. CDR3 length equals 14 residues. The CDR3 nucleotides are TGTGCCAGCAGTGAACGACAGGGGGCCGGCGAGCAGTACTTC. This codes for CASSERQGAGEQYF.

Only one count was recorded for this clone. The rearrangement links TRBV7-9 to TRBJ1-3; D possibly corresponds to TRBD1 (6 bases). In germline, CDR1 is SEHNR, CDR2 FQNEAQ (reference sequence). The V and J ends lost 5 bases and 0 bases respectively, with 11 bases between them. This CDR3 has 15 residues. The CDR3 spells CASSIQGSSGNTIYF. CDR3 coding DNA: TGTGCCAGCAGCATCCAGGGGAGCTCTGGAAACACCATATATTTT.

The genes are TRBV5-5 and TRBJ2-7; 9 bases are a match to TRBD1. The CDR3 has 15 residues. Germline CDR1 reads SGHKS; CDR2 reads YYEKEE (reference sequence). The junction had 8 bases not matched to a gene; V was cut back by 5 bases and J by 2 bases. The CDR3 DNA sequence: TGTGCCAGCAGAGTTCCGGGACAGGGTACCTACGAGCAGTACTTC. Translation gives CASRVPGQGTYEQYF.

The V call is TRBV18, the J call TRBJ2-7; the D gene is possibly TRBD1 (6 bases). The V end was cut by 0 bases, the J end by 2 bases, with 11 bases between. The CDR3 is 15 residues long. CDR1 KGHSH and CDR2 LQKENI come from the germline V gene. The DNA of the CDR3 is TGTGCCAGCTCACCACCGGACAGCCCAACCTACGAGCAGTACTTC. Its translation: CASSPPDSPTYEQYF.

The CDR3 sequence: CASSVGTSYEQYF. The CDR3, as DNA: TGTGCCAGCAGCGTTGGGACTTCCTACGAGCAGTACTTC. The V and J genes are TRBV9 and TRBJ2-7, with D tentatively TRBD2 (6 bases). This CDR3 region has 13 residues. Germline V CDR1 and CDR2: SGDLS, YYNGEE. V was trimmed by 2 bases and J by 1 base, leaving 7 bases between them.

The J gene is TRBJ1-4, the V gene TRBV4-2; TRBD1 aligns across 9 bases. Germline V lookup: CDR1 LGHNA, CDR2 YNFKEQ. This CDR3 is built from 15 residues. After removal of 4 bases from V and 8 bases from J, the junction contained 8 bases not matched to a gene. The CDR3 DNA reads as TGTGCCAGCAGCCCGACCGGGACAGGGTACGAAAAACTGTTTTTT. Residues: CASSPTGTGYEKLFF.

The chain recombines TRBV21-1 with TRBJ2-5; the D call in the table, TRBD2, was not verified against the DNA. The J call is in doubt because the DNA end fits TRBJ2-7 better. TRBV21-1 constitutes a pseudogene. CDR3 length: 13 amino acids. In DNA, the CDR3 is TGTGCCAGCCCCGGGGTTGCGACCTACGAGCAGTACTTC. The encoded protein is CASPGVATYEQYF.

This clone was detected only a few times. The rearrangement links TRBV7-9 to TRBJ1-1; D is uncertain. The CDR3 totals 12 residues. The germline V gene has CDR1 SEHNR and CDR2 FQNEAQ (reference sequence). V lost 4 bases and J 7 bases, leaving 10 bases between the germline ends. CDR3 bases: TGTGCCAGCAGCTCCCAATTTCATGAAGCTTTCTTT. This gives the protein CASSSQFHEAFF.

The chain links TRBV7-8 to TRBJ2-5; 9 bases are shared with TRBD2. The length of the CDR3 is 13 residues. CDR1 SGHVS and CDR2 FQNEAQ come from the germline V gene. The trim removed 5 bases at V and 5 bases at J, leaving 3 bases unmatched. The CDR3 sequence is CASSGLALETQYF. The CDR3 DNA sequence: TGTGCCAGCAGCGGACTAGCGTTGGAGACCCAGTACTTC.